The entry below gives a single T cell receptor beta chain sequence along with its context. What it recognizes is unknown. Here immunoSEQ multiplex PCR was the method, and the copy in TCRdb shows in-frame clones only, minus some. The table lists some 2 million clones, approximately 94% of them singletons. The germline V and J ends were trimmed by 2 bases and 8 bases, with 12 bases remaining between them. This CDR3 comprises 13 residues. CDR1 is MNHEY and CDR2 is SVGAGI in the germline V gene. This sample is drawn from a study of shared clonotypes between healthy human individuals. In the study overall: Researchers assigned three CD4 naive, three CD4 memory, two CD8 naive and one CD8 memory plate to each donor. General study points: Clonotype sharing among donors, it was expected, would be affected by sequencing depth.

Naive CD8 populations comprised CD45RO-negative cells positively selected for CCR7, excluding terminally differentiated effector memory CD45RA+ cells. This chain links TRBV6-5 with TRBJ1-2, with D maybe TRBD1 (5 bases). This TCR was sampled from a man aged 18-30 years in good health. Material for sequencing was naive CD8+ T cells sorted from blood. CDR3 bases: TGTGCCAGCAGTTACGATGGGGGGAGCGGCTACACCTTC. This encodes CASSYDGGSGYTF.